The present entry profiles one T cell receptor (beta chain) with its context. Its antigen is not identified. The sample originates from a study of radiation and T cells in renal cell carcinoma. Study observations and caveats: In blood, top tumor clones expanded by 2 weeks, shrinking by 4. Without pretreatment biopsies, baseline tumor clonotype presence was undetermined.

V was clipped by 1 base and J by 5 bases, with 15 bases between them. This CDR3 comprises 15 residues. Germline V CDR1 and CDR2: MDHEN, SYDVKM. Time point reported: blood 4 weeks post-SBRT, at nephrectomy. Treatment specified: 15 Gy SBRT to primary tumor, nephrectomy 4 weeks later. Nephrectomy followed 15 Gy stereotactic body radiation by 4 weeks. Blood was sampled at baseline, 2 weeks and 4 weeks after SBRT. The assay was immunoSEQ multiplex PCR, and TCRdb's table has in-frame clones only and misses some. Among over 120,000 clones, 70% to 90% were seen once, and the ten largest hold roughly 17%. The material sequenced was blood, taken from a patient whose treatment included radiotherapy and nephrectomy. The V gene is TRBV28, the J gene TRBJ2-7; D is possibly TRBD1 (6 bases). The TCR sequence derives from a woman aged 50 to 60 with renal cell carcinoma. In nucleotides, the CDR3 is TGTGCCAGCAGTTTATCCGGGACAAAGGCACACGAGCAGTACTTC. This translates into CASSLSGTKAHEQYF.